This T cell receptor (beta chain) appears in the sequencing data of a study of identical twins. Study results and limitations: With beta out-of-frame sequences, excess sharing by twins was weaker. Abundant beta clonotypes from cord blood bore fewer insertions; memory repertoires lacked this pattern.

Points on this clonotype: Its cognate antigen is unknown.

Unique molecular identifiers were present on the cDNA, and a universal primer site came from template switching. TCRdb reprocessed the 5' RACE reads via MiXCR and lists one record per CDR3 protein. The sample holds about 810,000 distinct CDR3 sequences; 12% are singletons and the top ten take about 1.6%. The CDR3 is 13 amino acids. V was trimmed by 4 bases and J by 7 bases, leaving 13 bases between them. Germline values: CDR1 WNHNN, CDR2 SYGVQD (reference sequence). This sample was shared with a second study, whose subject was yellow fever vaccine responses in identical twins. That paper states: Twins' vaccine T cell response reportedly gave the appearance of partial convergence and partial personalization.

This receptor was identified in a woman aged 18-29 years in good health. V usage is TRBV10-1 and J usage is TRBJ1-1; TRBD1 is a possible D gene (6 bases). The source material was PBMCs. The CDR3 here is CASSGSGVGEAFF. CDR3 sequence (DNA): TGCGCCAGCAGTGGCTCAGGGGTAGGTGAAGCTTTCTTT.